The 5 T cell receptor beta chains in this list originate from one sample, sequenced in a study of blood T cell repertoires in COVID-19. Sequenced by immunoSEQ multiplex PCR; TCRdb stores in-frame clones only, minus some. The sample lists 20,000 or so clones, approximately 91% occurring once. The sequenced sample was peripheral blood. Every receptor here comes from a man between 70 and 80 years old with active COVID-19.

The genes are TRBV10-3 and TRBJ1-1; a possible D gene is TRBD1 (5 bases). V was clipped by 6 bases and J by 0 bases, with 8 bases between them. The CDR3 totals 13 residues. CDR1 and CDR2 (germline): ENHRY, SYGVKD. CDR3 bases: TGTGCCATCAGGACAGTCATGAACACTGAAGCTTTCTTT. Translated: CAIRTVMNTEAFF.

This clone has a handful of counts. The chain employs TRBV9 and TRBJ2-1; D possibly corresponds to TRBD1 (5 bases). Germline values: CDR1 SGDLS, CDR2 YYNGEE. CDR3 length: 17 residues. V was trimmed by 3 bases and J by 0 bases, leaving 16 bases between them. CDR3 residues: CASSAPIGVHSYNEQFF. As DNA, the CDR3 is TGTGCCAGCAGCGCGCCCATAGGGGTGCACTCCTACAATGAGCAGTTCTTC.

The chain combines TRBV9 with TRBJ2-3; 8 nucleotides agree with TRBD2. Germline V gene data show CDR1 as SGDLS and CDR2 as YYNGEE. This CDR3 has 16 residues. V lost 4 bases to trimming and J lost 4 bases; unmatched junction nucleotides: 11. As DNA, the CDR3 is TGTGCCAGCAGCCCAGTGCGGGGGGCATCAGCAGATACGCAGTATTTT. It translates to CASSPVRGASADTQYF.

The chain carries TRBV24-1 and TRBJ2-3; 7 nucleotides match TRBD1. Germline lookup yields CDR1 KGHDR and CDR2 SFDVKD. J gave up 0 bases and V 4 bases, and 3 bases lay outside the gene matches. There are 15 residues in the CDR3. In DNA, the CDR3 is TGTGCCACCAGTGAAGAGGGGGCTAGCACAGATACGCAGTATTTT. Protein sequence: CATSEEGASTDTQYF.

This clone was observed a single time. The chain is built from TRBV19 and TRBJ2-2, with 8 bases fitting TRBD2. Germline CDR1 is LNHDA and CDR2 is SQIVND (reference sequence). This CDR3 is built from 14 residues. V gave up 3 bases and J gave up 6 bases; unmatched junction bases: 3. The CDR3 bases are TGTGCCAGTAGTATGGGACTAGACGCCGGGGAGCTGTTTTTT. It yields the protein CASSMGLDAGELFF.